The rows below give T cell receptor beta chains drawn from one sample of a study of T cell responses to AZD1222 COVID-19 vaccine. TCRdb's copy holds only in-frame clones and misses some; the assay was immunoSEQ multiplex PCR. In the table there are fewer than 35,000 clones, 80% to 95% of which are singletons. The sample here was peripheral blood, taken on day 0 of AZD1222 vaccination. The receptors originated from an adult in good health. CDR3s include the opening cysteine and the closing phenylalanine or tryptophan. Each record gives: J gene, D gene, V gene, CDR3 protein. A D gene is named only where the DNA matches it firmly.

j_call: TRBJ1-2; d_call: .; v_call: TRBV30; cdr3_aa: CAWKTDYGYTF
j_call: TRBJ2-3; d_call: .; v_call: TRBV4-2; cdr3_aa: CASSLTIRQSTDTQYF
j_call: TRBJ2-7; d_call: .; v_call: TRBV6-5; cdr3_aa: CASRRQGTSYEQYF
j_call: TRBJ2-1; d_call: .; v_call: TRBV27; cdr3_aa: CASSLGTPKGQFF
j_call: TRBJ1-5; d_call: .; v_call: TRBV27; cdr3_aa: CASSWRGAQPQHF
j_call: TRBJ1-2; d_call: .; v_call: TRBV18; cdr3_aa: CASSQTEIYGYTF
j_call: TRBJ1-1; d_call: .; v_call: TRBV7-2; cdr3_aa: CASSSRPDQTNTEAFF
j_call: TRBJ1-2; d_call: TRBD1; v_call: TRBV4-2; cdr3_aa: CASSQEGQTINYGYTF
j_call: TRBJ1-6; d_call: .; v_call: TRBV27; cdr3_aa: CASSFGGLNSPLHF
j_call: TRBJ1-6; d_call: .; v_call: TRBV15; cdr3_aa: CATSRGSSYNSPLHF
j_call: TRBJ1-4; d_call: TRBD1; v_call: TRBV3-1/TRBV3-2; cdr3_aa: CASSRQGTYEKLFF
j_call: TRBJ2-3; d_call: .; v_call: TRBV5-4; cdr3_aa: CASSLAAGRTDTQYF
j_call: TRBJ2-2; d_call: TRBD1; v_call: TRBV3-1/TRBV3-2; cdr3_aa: CASSQHGTGAGELFF
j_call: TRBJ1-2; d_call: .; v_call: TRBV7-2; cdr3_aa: CASSFGGPSDGYTF
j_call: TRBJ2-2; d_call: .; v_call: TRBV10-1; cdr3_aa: CASSPGAAGTGELFF
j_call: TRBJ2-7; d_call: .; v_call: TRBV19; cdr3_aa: CASSINRDYEQYF
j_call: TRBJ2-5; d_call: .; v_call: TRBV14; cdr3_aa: CASSQDETQYF
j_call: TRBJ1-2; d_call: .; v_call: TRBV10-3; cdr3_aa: CAISEGSGYTF
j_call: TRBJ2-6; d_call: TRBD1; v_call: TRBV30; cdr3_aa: CAWTGTGGSGANVLTF
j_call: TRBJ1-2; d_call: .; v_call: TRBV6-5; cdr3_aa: CASSPFRGFNYGYTF
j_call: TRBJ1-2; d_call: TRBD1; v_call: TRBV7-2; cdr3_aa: CASSPTGQGYYGYTF
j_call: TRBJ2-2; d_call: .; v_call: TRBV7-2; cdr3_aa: CASSLVRLTGELFF
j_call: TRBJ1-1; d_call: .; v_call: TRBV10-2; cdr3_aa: CASSLQANTEAFF
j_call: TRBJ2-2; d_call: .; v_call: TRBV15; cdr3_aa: CATSIKRGGELFF
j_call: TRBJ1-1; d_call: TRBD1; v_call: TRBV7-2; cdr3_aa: CASSKYRGGNTEAFF
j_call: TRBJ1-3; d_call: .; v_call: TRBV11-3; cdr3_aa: CASSLDYRNTIYF